This T cell receptor beta chain is from a study of blood T cell repertoires in COVID-19. Background on the study: The United States, Italy and Spain supplied acute and convalescent COVID-19 samples. PBMCs, B-cell-depleted T cells, or T cells provided the cDNA or gDNA that made up the material.

Participants were aged about 18 to 89 years from about two dozen US areas. Symptom resolution, clearance, or two negative PCRs marked donors in Cohort 3 as recovered. Data came from immunoSEQ multiplex PCR; TCRdb stores just in-frame clones and leaves some out. The sample yields about 390,000 clones, around nine tenths seen once. This CDR3 region has 14 residues. From germline, CDR1 is SNHLY and CDR2 FYNNEI. Trimming cost V 7 bases and J 7 bases; bases outside gene matches: 11. The sample comprised PBMCs or T cells enriched from blood (not recorded which). This clonotype originated in a woman in her fifties or sixties who had recovered from COVID-19. The rearrangement links TRBV2 to TRBJ1-1; 8 nucleotides agree with TRBD1. The CDR3 loop reads CASTGQGEGVEAFF. CDR3 nucleotides: TGTGCCAGCACCGGACAGGGTGAGGGTGTTGAAGCTTTCTTT.